Included here is one T cell receptor beta chain sequence, with context. The CDR3 has 14 amino acids. CDR1 is MNHEY and CDR2 is SVGAGI in the germline V gene. The ends were cut back, 10 bases at V and 2 bases at J, with 15 bases in the middle. Unstimulated naive, memory, effector memory and TEMRA subsets were sequenced, and this was done in a few donor pairs. These data belong to a study of siplizumab effects on memory and regulatory T cells. The repertoire was sequenced with immunoSEQ multiplex PCR; TCRdb's copy has only in-frame clones and lacks some. The data contain approximately 60,000 clones, nearly 98% of them seen just once; the ten biggest clones take up more than 0.075%.

The chain couples TRBV6-5 to TRBJ1-5; D is unclear. This TCR derives from a human donor in good health. Sequencing was carried out using naive CD8+ T cells sorted from blood. CDR3 in DNA: TGTGCCACAGTCCCTGGTATAGGCAATCAGCCCCAGCATTTT. As protein: CATVPGIGNQPQHF.